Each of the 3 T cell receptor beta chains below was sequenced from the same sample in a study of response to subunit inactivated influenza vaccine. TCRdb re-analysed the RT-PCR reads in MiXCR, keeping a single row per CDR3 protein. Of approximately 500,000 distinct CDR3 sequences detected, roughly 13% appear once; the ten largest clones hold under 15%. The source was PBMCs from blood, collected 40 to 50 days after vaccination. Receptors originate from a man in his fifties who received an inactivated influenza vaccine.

CDR3: CASSYGFRGRDTGELFF. The CDR3 DNA is TGTGCCAGCAGTTATGGGTTCAGGGGTCGGGACACCGGGGAGCTGTTTTTT. This chain connects TRBV6-5 to TRBJ2-2, with a weak D call TRBD1 (6 bases). Trimming removed 3 bases from V and 3 bases from J, with 17 bases in between. Germline CDR1 MNHEY, CDR2 SVGAGI. The CDR3 spans 17 residues.

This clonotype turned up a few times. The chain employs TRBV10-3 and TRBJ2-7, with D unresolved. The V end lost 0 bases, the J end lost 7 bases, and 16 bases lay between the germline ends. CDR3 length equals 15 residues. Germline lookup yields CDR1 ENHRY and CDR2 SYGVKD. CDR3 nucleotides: TGTGCCATCAGTGAGTCCCCCTCGCGTTCGGATGAGCAGTACTTC. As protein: CAISESPSRSDEQYF.

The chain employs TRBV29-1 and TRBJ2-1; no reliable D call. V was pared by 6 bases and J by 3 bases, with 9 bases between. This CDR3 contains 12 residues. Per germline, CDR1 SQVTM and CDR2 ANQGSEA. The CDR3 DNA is TGCAGCGTCGCATACCACTACAATGAGCAGTTCTTC. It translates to CSVAYHYNEQFF.